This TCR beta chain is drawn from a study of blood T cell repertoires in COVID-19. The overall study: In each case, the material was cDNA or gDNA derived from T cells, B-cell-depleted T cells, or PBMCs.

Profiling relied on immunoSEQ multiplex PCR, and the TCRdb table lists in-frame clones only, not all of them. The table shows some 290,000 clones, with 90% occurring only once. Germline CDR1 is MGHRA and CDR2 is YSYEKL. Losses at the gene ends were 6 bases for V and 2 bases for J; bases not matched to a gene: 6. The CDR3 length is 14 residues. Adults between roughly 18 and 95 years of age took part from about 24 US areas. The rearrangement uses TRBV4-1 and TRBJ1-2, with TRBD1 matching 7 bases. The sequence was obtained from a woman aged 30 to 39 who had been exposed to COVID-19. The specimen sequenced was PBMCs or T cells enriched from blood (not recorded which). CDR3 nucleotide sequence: TGCGCCAGCAGGAAGCCGGGACAGAACTATGGCTACACCTTC. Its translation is CASRKPGQNYGYTF.